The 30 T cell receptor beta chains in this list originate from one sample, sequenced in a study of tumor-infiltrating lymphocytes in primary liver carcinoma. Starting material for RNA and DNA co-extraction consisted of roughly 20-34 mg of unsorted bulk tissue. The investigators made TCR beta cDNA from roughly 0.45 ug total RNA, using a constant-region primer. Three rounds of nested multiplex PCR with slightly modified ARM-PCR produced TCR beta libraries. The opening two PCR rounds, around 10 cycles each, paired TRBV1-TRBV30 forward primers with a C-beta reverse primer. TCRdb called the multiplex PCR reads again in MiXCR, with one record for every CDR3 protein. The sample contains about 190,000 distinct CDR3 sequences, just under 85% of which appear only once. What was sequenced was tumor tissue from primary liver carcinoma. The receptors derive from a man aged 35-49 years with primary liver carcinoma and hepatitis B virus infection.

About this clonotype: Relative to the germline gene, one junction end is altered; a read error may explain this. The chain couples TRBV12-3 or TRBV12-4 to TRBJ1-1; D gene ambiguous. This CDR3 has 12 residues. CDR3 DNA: TGTACCAGCAGTCCCCCCTGGACTGAAGCTTTCTTT. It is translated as CTSSPPWTEAFF.

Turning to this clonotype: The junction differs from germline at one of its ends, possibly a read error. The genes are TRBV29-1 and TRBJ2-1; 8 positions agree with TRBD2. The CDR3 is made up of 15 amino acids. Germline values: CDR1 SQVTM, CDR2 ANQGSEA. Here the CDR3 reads CSAGLTGGFYSEQFF. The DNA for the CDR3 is TGCAGCGCTGGACTAACGGGAGGGTTCTACAGTGAGCAGTTCTTC.

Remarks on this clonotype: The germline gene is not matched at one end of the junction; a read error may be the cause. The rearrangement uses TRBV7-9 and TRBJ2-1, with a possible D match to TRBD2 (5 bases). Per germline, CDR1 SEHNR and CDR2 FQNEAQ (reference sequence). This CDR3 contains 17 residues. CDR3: CANSLAGLLSSYNEQFF. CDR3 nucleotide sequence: TGTGCCAACAGCTTAGCAGGACTCCTAAGCTCCTACAATGAGCAGTTCTTC.

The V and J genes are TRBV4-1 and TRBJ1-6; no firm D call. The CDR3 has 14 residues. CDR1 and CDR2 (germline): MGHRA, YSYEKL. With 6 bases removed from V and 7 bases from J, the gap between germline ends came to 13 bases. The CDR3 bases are TGCGCCAGCAGTCACCCCTGGACGAATTCACCCCTCCACTTT. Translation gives CASSHPWTNSPLHF.

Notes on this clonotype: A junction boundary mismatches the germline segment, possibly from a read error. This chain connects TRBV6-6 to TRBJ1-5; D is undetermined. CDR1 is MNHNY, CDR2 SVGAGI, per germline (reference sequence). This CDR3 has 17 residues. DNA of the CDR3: TGTAGCAGCAGCCCCCACCTGGACGATCGCTTCAATCAGTCCCAGCATTTT. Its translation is CSSSPHLDDRFNQSQHF.

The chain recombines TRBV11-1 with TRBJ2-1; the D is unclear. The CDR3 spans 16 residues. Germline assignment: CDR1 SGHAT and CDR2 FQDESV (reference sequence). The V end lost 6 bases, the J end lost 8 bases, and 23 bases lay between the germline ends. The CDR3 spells CASRKNMRIGWDEQFF. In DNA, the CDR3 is TGTGCCAGCAGAAAAAACATGAGGATAGGATGGGATGAGCAGTTCTTC.

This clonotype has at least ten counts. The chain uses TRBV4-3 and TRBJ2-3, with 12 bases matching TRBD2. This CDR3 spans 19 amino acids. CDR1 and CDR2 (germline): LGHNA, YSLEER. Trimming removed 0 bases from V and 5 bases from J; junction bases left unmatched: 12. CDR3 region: CASSQDRASGRALVDTQYF. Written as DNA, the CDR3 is TGCGCCAGCAGCCAAGATCGGGCTAGCGGGAGGGCCCTCGTAGATACGCAGTATTTT.

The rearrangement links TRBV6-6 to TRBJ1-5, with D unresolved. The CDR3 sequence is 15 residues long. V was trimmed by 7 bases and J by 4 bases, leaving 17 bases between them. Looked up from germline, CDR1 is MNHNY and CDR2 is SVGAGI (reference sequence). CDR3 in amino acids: CASTLGGRDNQPQHF. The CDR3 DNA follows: TGTGCCAGCACCCTGGGAGGGAGGGATAATCAGCCCCAGCATTTT.

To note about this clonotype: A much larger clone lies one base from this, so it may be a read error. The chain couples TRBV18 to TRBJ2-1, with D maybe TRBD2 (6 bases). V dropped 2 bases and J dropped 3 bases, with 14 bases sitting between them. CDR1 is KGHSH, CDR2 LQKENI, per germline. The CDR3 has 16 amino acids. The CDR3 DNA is TGTGCCAGCTCACCATTTAGCGGTGTATTCTACAATGAGCAGTTCTTC. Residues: CASSPFSGVFYNEQFF.

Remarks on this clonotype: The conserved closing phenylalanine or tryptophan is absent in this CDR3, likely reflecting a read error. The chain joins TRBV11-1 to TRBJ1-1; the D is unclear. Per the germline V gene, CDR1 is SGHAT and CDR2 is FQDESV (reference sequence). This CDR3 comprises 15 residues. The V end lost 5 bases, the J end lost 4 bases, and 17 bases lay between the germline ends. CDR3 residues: CASSPRRGRSTEAFY. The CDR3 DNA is TGTGCCAGCAGCCCGCGACGGGGTCGGAGCACTGAAGCTTTCTAT.

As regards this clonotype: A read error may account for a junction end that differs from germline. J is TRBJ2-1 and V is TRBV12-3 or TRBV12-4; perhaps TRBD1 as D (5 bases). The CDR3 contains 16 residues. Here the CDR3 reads CASARRGRDLLNEKFF. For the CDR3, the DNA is TGTGCCAGCGCCCGAAGGGGCAGGGATTTACTTAATGAGAAGTTCTTC.

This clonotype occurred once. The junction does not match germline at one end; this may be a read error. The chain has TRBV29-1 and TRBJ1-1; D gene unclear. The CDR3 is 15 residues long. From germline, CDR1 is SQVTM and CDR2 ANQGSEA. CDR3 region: CSVDHGWVMNTETFF. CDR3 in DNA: TGCAGCGTTGACCACGGTTGGGTAATGAACACTGAAACTTTCTTT.

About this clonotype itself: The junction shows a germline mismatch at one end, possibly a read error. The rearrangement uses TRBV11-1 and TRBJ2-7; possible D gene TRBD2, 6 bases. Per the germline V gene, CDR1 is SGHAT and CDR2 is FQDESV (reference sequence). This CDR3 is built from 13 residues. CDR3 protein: CTSSSSRGGKQYF. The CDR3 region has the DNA TGTACCAGCAGCTCCTCGCGGGGTGGCAAGCAGTATTTC.

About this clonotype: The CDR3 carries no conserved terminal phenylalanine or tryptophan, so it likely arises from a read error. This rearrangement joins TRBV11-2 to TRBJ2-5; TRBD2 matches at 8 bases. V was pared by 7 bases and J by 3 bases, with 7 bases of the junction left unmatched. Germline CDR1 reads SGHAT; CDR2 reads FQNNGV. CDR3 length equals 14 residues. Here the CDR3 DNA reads TGTGCCAGCATCTTCAGCGGGGGAGAAGAGACCCAGTACATC. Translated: CASIFSGGEETQYI.

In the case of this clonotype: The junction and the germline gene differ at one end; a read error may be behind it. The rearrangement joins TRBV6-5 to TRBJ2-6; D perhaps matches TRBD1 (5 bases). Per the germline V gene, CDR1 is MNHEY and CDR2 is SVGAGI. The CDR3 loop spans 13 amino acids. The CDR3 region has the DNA TGTGCCACCTTTAACTCTGGGGCCAACATCCTGACATTC. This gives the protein CATFNSGANILTF.

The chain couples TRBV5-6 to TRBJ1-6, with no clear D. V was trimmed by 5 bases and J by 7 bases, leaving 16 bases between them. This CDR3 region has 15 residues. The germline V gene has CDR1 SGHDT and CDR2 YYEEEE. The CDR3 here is CASRLRTPANSPLHF. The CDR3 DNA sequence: TGTGCCAGCAGATTAAGGACTCCAGCGAATTCACCCCTCCACTTT.

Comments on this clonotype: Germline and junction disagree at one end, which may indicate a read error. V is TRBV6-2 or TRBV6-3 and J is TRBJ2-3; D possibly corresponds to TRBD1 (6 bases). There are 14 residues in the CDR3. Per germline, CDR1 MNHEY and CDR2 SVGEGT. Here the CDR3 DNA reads TGTGCGAGCAGCCACATGGTAGGGGGTGATACGCAGTATTTT. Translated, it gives CASSHMVGGDTQYF.

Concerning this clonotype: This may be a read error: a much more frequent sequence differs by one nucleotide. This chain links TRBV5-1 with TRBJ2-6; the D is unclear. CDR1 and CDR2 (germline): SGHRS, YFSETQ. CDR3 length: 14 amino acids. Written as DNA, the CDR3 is TGCGCCAGCAGCTTGGAGGTTGGGACCAACGTCCTGACTTTC. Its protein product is CASSLEVGTNVLTF.

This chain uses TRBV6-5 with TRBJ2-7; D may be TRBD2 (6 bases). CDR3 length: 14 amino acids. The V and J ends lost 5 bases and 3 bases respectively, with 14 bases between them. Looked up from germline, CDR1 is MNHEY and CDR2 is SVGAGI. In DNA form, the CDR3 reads TGTGCCAGCAGTGGGTCTAGCGCGGTCTACGAGCAGTACTTC. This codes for CASSGSSAVYEQYF.

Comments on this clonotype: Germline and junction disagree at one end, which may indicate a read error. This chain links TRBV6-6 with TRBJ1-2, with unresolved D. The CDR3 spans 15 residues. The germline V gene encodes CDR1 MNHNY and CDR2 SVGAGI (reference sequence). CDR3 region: CAISRGMCTQYGYTF. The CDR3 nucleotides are TGTGCCATCAGTCGTGGAATGTGCACTCAGTATGGTTACACCTTC.

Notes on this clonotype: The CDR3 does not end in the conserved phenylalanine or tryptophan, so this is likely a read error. In DNA form, the CDR3 reads TGTGCCAGCAGAGACTCCGCGGGCAGCAGAGATACGCAGTATTCT. Its protein product is CASRDSAGSRDTQYS. The chain recombines TRBV6-4 with TRBJ2-3, with D tentatively TRBD2 (5 bases). The CDR3 length is 15 residues. From germline, CDR1 is MRHNA and CDR2 SNTAGT.

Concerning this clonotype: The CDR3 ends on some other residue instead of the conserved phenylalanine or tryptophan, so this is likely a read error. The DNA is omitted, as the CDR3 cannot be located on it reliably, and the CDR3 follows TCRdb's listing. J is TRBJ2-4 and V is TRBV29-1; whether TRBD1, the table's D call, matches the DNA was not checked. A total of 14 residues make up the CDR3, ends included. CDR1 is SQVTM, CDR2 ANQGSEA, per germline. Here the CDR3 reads CSVRDTLAKNIRYL.

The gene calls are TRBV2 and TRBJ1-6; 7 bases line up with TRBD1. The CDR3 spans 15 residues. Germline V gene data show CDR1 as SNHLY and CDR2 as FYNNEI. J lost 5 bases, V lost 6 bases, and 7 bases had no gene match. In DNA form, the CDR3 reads TGTGCCAGCAGGACTATCAGGGGGAATAATTCACCCCTCCACTTT. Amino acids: CASRTIRGNNSPLHF.

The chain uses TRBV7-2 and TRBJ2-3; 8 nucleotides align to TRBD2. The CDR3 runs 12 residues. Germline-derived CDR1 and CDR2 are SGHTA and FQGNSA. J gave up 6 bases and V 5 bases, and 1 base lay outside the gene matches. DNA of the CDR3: TGTGCCAGCAGCCCGGGGGGGGATACGCAGTATTTT. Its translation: CASSPGGDTQYF.

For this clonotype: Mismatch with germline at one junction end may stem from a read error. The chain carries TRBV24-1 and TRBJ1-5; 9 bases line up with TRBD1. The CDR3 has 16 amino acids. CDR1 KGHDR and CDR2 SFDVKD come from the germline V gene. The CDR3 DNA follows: TGTGTCACCCGGGACAGGGTCACATATGGCAATCAGTCCCAGCATTTT. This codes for CVTRDRVTYGNQSQHF.

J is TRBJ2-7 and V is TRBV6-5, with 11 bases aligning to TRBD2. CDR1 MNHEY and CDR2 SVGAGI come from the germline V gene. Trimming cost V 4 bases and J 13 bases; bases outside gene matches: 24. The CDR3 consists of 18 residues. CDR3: CASSSLQSMTSGTDERYF. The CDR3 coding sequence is TGTGCCAGCAGTTCACTCCAGTCTATGACTAGCGGGACGGACGAGCGATACTTC.

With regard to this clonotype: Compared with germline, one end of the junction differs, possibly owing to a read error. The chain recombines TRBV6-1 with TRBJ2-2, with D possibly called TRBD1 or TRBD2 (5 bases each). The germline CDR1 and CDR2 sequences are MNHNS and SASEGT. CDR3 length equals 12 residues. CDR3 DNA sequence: TGTGCCAACAGTGTTACTGGGGCCGGGGAGCTGTTT. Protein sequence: CANSVTGAGELF.

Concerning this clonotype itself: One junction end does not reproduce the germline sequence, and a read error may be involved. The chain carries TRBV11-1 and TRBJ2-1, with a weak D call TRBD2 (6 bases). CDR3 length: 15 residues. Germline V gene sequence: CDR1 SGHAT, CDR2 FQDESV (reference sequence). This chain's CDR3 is CTSSFQGLLDDGQFF. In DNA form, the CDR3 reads TGTACCAGCAGCTTCCAGGGACTGCTGGACGATGGGCAGTTCTTC.

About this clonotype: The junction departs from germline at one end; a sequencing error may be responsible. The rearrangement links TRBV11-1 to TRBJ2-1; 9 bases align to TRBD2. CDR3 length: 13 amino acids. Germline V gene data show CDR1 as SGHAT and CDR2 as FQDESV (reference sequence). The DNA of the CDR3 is TGTACCAGCGGCGCGGGAGGGTCGAATGAGCAGTTCTTC. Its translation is CTSGAGGSNEQFF.

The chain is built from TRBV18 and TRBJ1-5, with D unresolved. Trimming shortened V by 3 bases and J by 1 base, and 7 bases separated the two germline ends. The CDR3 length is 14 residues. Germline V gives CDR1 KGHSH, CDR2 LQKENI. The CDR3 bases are TGTGCCAGCTCACCGTTAGACAGCAATCAGCCCCAGCATTTT. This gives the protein CASSPLDSNQPQHF.